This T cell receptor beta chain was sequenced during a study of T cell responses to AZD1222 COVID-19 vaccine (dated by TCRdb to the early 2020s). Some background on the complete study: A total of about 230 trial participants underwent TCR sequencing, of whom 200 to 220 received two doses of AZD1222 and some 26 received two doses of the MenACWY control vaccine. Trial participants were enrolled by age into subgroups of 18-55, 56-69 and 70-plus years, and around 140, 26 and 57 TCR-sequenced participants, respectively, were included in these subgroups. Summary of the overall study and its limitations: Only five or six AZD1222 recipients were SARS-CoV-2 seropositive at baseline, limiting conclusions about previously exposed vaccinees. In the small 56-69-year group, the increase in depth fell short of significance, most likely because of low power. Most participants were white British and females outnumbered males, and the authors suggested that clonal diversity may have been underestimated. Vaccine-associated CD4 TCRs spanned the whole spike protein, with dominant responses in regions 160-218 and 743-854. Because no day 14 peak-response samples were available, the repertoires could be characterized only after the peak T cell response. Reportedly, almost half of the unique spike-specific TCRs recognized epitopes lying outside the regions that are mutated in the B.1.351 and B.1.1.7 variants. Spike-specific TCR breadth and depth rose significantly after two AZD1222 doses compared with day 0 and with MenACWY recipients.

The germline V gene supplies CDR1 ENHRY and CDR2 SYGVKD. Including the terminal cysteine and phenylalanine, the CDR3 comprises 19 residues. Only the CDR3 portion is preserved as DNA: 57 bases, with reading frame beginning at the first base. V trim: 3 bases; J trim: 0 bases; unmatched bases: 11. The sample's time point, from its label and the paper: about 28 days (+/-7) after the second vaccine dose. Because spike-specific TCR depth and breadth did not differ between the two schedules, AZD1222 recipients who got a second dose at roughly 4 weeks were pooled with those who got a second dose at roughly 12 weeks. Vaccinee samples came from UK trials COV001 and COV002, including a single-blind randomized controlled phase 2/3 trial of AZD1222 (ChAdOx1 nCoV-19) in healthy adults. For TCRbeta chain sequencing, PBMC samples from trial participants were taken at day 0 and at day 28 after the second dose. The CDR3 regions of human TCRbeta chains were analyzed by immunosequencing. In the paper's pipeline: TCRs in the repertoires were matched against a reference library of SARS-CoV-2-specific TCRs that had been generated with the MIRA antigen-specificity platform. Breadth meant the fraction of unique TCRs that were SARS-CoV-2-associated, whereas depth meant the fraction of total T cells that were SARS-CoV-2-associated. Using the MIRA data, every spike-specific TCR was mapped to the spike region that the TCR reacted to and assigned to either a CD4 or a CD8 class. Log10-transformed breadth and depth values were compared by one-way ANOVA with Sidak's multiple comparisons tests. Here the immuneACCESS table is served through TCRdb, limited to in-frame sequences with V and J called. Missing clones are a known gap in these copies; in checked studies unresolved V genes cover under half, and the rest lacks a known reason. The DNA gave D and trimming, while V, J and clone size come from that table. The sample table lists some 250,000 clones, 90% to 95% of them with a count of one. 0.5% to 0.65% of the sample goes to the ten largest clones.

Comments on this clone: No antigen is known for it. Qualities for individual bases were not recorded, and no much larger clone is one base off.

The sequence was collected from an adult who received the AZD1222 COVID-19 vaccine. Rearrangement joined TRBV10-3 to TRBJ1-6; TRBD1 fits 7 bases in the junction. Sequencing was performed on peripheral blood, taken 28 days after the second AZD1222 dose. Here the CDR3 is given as CAISETGTAFTSYNSPLHF. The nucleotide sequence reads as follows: TGTGCCATCAGTGAAACCGGGACAGCCTTTACCTCCTATAATTCACCCCTCCACTTT.